These 14 T cell receptor beta chains were sequenced from one sample in a study of T cell responses to AZD1222 COVID-19 vaccine. Method: immunoSEQ multiplex PCR; TCRdb's copy keeps in-frame clones and lacks some. Of around 150,000 clones listed, 70% to 90% are singletons. The input for sequencing was peripheral blood, taken on day 0 of AZD1222 vaccination. The receptors come from an adult in good health.

V is TRBV6-1 and J is TRBJ1-1; D gene unclear. The V end lost 3 bases, the J end lost 0 bases, and 5 bases lay between the germline ends. CDR3 size: 13 residues. Germline CDR1 is MNHNS and CDR2 is SASEGT. The CDR3 protein is CASSDALNTEAFF. For the CDR3, the DNA is TGTGCCAGCAGTGACGCCTTGAACACTGAAGCTTTCTTT.

This clone was counted only a few times. The chain employs TRBV24-1 and TRBJ2-3, with D possibly TRBD2 on 6 matching bases. In germline, CDR1 is KGHDR, CDR2 SFDVKD. With 3 bases removed from V and 1 base from J, the gap between germline ends came to 7 bases. The CDR3 is 14 amino acids. DNA for the CDR3: TGTGCCACCAGTGATACGGGGGGCACAGATACGCAGTATTTT. Protein: CATSDTGGTDTQYF.

This chain links TRBV7-2 with TRBJ1-2; D is uncertain. The CDR3 spans 13 residues. Germline CDR1 and CDR2: SGHTA and FQGNSA. The V gene lost 4 bases and the J gene lost 8 bases, with 14 bases spanning the gap. The CDR3 DNA follows: TGTGCCAGCAGCTCAATCCAATACAGCGGCTACACCTTC. Residues: CASSSIQYSGYTF.

This clone was seen only once. The chain combines TRBV5-1 with TRBJ1-2; D gene ambiguous. The CDR3 contains 15 residues. Germline V gene data show CDR1 as SGHRS and CDR2 as YFSETQ. Trimming cost V 2 bases and J 4 bases, with 15 bases left between them. The chain's CDR3 is CASSLALGSLYGYTF. CDR3 nucleotides: TGCGCCAGCAGCTTAGCCCTGGGCAGCCTCTATGGCTACACCTTC. The full variable domain, its missing parts supplied by reference TRBV5-1 and TRBJ1-2, is KAGVTQTPRYLIKTRGQQVTLSCSPISGHRSVSWYQQTPGQGLQFLFEYFSETQRNKGNFPGRFSGRQFSNSRSEMNVSTLELGDSALYLCASSLALGSLYGYTFGSGTRLTVV.

J is TRBJ1-5 and V is TRBV2, with a possible D match to TRBD1 (6 bases). V lost 6 bases and J lost 2, with 8 bases in between. This CDR3 contains 13 residues. Germline V gives CDR1 SNHLY, CDR2 FYNNEI. Here the CDR3 DNA reads TGTGCCAGCAGGAGGGGGGGCAATCAGCCCCAGCATTTT. It specifies CASRRGGNQPQHF. The entire variable domain, with the rest obtained from reference TRBV2 and TRBJ1-5, is as follows: EPEVTQTPSHQVTQMGQEVILRCVPISNHLYFYWYRQILGQKVEFLVSFYNNEISEKSEIFDDQFSVERPDGSNFTLKIRSTKLEDSAMYFCASRRGGNQPQHFGDGTRLSIL.

J is TRBJ2-2 and V is TRBV9; TRBD2 agrees at 12 bases. Germline V gene lookup returns CDR1 SGDLS and CDR2 YYNGEE. The CDR3 totals 18 residues. V was pared by 6 bases and J by 0 bases, with 9 bases of the junction left unmatched. DNA of the CDR3: TGTGCCAGCACGGCAGGACTAGCGGGGCAAGCGAACACCGGGGAGCTGTTTTTT. This encodes CASTAGLAGQANTGELFF. Variable domain in full (rest from reference TRBV9 and TRBJ2-2): DSGVTQTPKHLITATGQRVTLRCSPRSGDLSVYWYQQSLDQGLQFLIQYYNGEERAKGNILERFSAQQFPDLHSELNLSSLELGDSALYFCASTAGLAGQANTGELFFGEGSRLTVL.

The chain links TRBV28 to TRBJ2-7; D unclear. The germline V and J ends were trimmed by 3 bases and 1 base, with 10 bases remaining between them. CDR1 MDHEN and CDR2 SYDVKM come from the germline V gene. The CDR3 is 14 residues long. CDR3 amino acids: CASSFIPRSYEQYF. The CDR3 nucleotides are TGTGCCAGCAGTTTCATCCCTAGGTCCTACGAGCAGTACTTC.

The rearrangement uses TRBV30 and TRBJ2-7, with D perhaps TRBD1 or TRBD2 (6 bases each). The CDR3 has 13 amino acids. The V and J ends lost 2 bases and 3 bases respectively, with 11 bases between them. Per germline, CDR1 GTSNPN and CDR2 SVGIG (reference sequence). The CDR3 sequence: CAWSLGGGYEQYF. The DNA of the CDR3 is TGTGCCTGGAGTTTAGGGGGAGGCTACGAGCAGTACTTC.

V gene TRBV6-5 combines with J gene TRBJ1-6; 8 bases map to TRBD1. This CDR3 region has 14 residues. J lost 12 bases, V lost 6 bases, and 10 bases had no gene match. CDR1 and CDR2 (germline): MNHEY, SVGAGI. CDR3 sequence (DNA): TGTGCCAGCAGACACGGACAGGGACGTGAACCCCTCCACTTT. It codes for CASRHGQGREPLHF.

The chain recombines TRBV19 with TRBJ1-5; weak D call: TRBD1 (5 bases). Trimming removed 7 bases from V and 0 bases from J, with 13 bases in between. The germline CDR1 and CDR2 sequences are LNHDA and SQIVND (reference sequence). The CDR3 loop spans 15 amino acids. Written as DNA, the CDR3 is TGTGCCAGTACCCCGGGGCATAATAGCAATCAGCCCCAGCATTTT. Translated, it gives CASTPGHNSNQPQHF.

The gene calls are TRBV27 and TRBJ2-1; tentative D call: TRBD2 (7 bases). V lost 6 bases and J lost 3, with 18 bases in between. The CDR3 loop spans 16 amino acids. Germline V CDR1 and CDR2: MNHEY, SMNVEV (reference sequence). CDR3 in amino acids: CASSPGAGAYYNEQFF. DNA for the CDR3: TGTGCCAGCAGCCCTGGGGCGGGGGCCTACTACAATGAGCAGTTCTTC.

CDR3 protein: CASKRSGGMNTEAFF. The CDR3 region has the DNA TGTGCCAGCAAAAGATCTGGGGGGATGAACACTGAAGCTTTCTTT. V usage is TRBV6-5 and J usage is TRBJ1-1; a possible D gene is TRBD1 (5 bases). There are 15 residues in the CDR3. V dropped 7 bases and J dropped 0 bases, with 15 bases sitting between them. The germline V gene encodes CDR1 MNHEY and CDR2 SVGAGI.

CDR3 in DNA: TGTGCCACTAAAGGACAGGGAATATACAATGAGCAGTTCTTC. Protein product: CATKGQGIYNEQFF. The V call is TRBV19, the J call TRBJ2-1; TRBD1 aligns across 8 bases. The CDR3 loop spans 14 amino acids. The trim removed 10 bases at V and 4 bases at J, leaving 9 bases unmatched. The germline CDR1 and CDR2 sequences are LNHDA and SQIVND (reference sequence).

The rearrangement links TRBV5-1 to TRBJ2-7; TRBD1 or TRBD2 may be the D gene (6 bases each). Trimming pared 0 bases from V and 2 bases from J, leaving 12 bases between. Germline V CDR1 and CDR2: SGHRS, YFSETQ. This CDR3 is 15 amino acids long. As DNA, the CDR3 is TGCGCCAGCAGCTTGGCGGGGGCCCAAGCCTACGAGCAGTACTTC. Protein product: CASSLAGAQAYEQYF.